The sequence of this T cell receptor beta chain was determined in a study of cytomegalovirus exposure and HLA in healthy donors. Comment on this clone: Its matching antigen is unknown.

CDR3 length equals 16 residues. Germline V gene sequence: CDR1 LGHNA, CDR2 YSLEER. J lost 2 bases, V lost 3 bases, and 8 bases had no gene match. Study observations and caveats: The availability of immune exposure information extended only to CMV serostatus. The productive fraction for most TCR beta V segments was about 87% or about 30% in an earlier analysis. For most TCR sequences rarity was the rule, although some public TCRs occurred in many donors.

The PCR ran on 60 Vbeta and 13 Jbeta primers. Libraries were prepared by immunoSEQ multiplex PCR; TCRdb keeps only in-frame clonotypes and omits some of them. The table has about 110,000 clones, roughly 69% seen once. Donors in the study were healthy people who gave bone marrow. The clonotype was recovered from a woman aged 40 to 50 in good health and CMV-seropositive. The chain links TRBV4-3 to TRBJ2-7; 9 bases are a match to TRBD1. Material: PBMCs. Written as DNA, the CDR3 is TGCGCCAGCAGCCAGGAGGGGACAGGGCCAACCTACGAGCAGTACTTC. This encodes CASSQEGTGPTYEQYF.